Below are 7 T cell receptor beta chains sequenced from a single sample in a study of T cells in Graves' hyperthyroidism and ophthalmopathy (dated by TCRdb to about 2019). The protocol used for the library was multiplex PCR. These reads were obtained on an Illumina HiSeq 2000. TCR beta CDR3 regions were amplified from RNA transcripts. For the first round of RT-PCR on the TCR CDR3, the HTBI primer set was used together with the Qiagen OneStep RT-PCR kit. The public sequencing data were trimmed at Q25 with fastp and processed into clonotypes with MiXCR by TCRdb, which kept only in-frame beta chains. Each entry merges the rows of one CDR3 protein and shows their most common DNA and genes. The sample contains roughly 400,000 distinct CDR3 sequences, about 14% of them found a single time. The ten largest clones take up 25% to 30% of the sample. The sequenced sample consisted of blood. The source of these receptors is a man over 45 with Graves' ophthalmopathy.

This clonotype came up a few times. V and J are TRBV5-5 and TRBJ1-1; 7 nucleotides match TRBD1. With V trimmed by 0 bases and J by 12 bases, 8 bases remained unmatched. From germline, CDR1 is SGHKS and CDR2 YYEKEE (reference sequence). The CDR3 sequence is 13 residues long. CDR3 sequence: CASSLEGQTTTFF. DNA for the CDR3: TGTGCCAGCAGCTTGGAGGGACAGACGACAACTTTCTTT.

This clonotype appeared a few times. This chain's CDR3 is CASSPPGFKNIQYF. For the CDR3, the DNA is TGTGCCAGCAGCCCACCGGGGTTCAAAAACATTCAGTACTTC. V gene TRBV3-1 combines with J gene TRBJ2-4; D might be TRBD2 (5 bases). Trimming cost V 4 bases and J 3 bases, with 10 bases left between them. This CDR3 region has 14 residues. Germline V CDR1 and CDR2: LGHDT, YNNKEL (reference sequence).

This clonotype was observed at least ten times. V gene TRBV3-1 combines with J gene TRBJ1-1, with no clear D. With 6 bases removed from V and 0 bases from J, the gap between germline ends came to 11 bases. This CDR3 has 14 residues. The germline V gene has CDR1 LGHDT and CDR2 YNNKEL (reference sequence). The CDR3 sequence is CASSLGTLNTEAFF. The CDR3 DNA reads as TGTGCCAGCAGTTTGGGCACCCTGAACACTGAAGCTTTCTTT.

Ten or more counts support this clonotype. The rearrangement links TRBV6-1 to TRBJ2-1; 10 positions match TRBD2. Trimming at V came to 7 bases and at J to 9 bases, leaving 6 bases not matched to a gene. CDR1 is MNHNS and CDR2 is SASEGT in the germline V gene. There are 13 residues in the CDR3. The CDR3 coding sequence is TGTGCCAGCAAGGCTAGCGGGAGTCGTGAGCAGTTCTTC. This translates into CASKASGSREQFF.

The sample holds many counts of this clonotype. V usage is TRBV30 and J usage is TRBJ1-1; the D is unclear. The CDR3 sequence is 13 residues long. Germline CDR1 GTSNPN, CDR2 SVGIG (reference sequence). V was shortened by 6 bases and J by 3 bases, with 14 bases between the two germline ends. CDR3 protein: CACSDGRDTEAFF. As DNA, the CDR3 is TGTGCCTGTTCCGACGGGAGAGACACTGAAGCTTTCTTT.

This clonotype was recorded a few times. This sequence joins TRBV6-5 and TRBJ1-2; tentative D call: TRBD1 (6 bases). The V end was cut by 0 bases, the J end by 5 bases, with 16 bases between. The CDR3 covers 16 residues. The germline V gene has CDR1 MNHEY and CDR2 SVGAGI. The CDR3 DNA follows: TGTGCCAGCAGTTACTCGCGCCCGGGGGCTGGGTATGGCTACACCTTC. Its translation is CASSYSRPGAGYGYTF.

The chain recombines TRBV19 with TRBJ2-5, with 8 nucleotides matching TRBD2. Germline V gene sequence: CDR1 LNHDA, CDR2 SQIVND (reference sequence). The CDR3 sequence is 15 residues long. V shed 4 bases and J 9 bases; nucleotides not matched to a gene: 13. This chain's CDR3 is CASSTGLAAIMAQYF. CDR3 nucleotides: TGTGCCAGTAGTACCGGACTAGCTGCTATTATGGCCCAGTACTTC.